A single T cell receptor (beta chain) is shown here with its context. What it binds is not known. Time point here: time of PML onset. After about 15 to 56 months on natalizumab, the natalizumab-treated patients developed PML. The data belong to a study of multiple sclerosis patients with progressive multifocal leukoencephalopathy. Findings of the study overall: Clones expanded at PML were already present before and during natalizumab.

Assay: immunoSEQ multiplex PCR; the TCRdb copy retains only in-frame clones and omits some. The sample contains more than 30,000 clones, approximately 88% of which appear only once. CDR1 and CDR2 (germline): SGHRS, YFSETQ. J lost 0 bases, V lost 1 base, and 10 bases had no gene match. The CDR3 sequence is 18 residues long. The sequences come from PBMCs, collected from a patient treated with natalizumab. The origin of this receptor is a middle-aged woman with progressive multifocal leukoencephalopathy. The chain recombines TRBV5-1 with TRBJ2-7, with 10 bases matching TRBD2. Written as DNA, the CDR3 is TGCGCCAGCAGCTTGAGGTCGGCTCCTAGCGGGAGCTCCTACGAGCAGTACTTC. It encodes CASSLRSAPSGSSYEQYF.